This T cell receptor (beta chain) originates from a study of PD-1 blockade in classical Hodgkin lymphoma. Overall study: The patients were dosed with nivolumab 3 mg/kg, infused intravenously every 2 weeks. Study outcomes and limitations: Nivolumab starters within 1 year of ASCT were excluded. TCR diversity in CD4+, not CD8+, cells rose significantly by C4D1. Reports described newly diagnosed patients as having lower baseline TCR diversity than healthy donors.

This CDR3 contains 13 residues. CDR1 and CDR2 from the germline V gene are GTSNPN and SVGIG (reference sequence). The germline V and J ends were trimmed by 5 bases and 7 bases, with 17 bases remaining between them. Only one count was recorded for this clone. As yet, its antigen is unknown. Sequencing used immunoSEQ multiplex PCR; TCRdb keeps in-frame clones, though not all of them. The sample shows over 85,000 clones, 90% of them seen only once. Sample time point: cycle 4 day 1 (C4D1), after 6 weeks of nivolumab. Each of the patients experienced relapse following autologous stem cell transplantation, and their brentuximab vedotin exposure differed.

This sequence joins TRBV30 and TRBJ1-2; D might be TRBD1 (6 bases). The sequence was collected from a human donor with classical Hodgkin lymphoma. Sequencing used peripheral blood mononuclear cells (PBMCs), obtained before the fourth cycle of nivolumab. CDR3 loop: CAWEQGDPGGYTF. CDR3 bases: TGTGCCTGGGAACAGGGAGATCCTGGTGGCTACACCTTC.